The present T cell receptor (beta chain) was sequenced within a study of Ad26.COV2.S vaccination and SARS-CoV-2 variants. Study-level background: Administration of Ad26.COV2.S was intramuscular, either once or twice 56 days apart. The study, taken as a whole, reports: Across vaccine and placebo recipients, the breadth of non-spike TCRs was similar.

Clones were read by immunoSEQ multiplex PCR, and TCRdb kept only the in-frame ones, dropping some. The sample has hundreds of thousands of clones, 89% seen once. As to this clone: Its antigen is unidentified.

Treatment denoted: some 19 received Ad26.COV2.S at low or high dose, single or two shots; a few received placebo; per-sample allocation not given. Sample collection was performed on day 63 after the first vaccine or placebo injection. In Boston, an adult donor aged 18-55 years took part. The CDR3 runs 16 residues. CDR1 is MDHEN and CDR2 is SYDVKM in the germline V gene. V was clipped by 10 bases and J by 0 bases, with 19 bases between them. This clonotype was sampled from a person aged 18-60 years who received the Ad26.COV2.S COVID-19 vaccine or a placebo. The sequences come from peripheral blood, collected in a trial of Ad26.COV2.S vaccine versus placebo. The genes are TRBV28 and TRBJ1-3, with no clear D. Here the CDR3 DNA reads TGTGCCACCCATTCCCCCCTGGCCCTCTCTGGAAACACCATATATTTT. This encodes CATHSPLALSGNTIYF. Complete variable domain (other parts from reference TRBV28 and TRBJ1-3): DVKVTQSSRYLVKRTGEKVFLECVQDMDHENMFWYRQDPGLGLRLIYFSYDVKMKEKGDIPEGYSVSREKKERFSLILESASTNQTSMYLCATHSPLALSGNTIYFGEGSWLTVV.